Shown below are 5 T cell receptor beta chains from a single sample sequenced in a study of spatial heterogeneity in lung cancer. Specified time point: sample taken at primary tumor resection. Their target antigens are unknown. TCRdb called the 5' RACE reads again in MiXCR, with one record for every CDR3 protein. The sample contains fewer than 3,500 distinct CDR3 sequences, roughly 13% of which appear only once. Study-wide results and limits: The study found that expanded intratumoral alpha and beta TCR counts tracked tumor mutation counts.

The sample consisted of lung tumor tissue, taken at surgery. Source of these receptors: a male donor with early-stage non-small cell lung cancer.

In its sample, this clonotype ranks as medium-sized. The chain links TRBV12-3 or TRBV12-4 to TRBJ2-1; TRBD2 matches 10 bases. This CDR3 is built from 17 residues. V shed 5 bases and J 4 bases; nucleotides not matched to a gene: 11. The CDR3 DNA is TGTGCCAGCAGTCGCCTCACGGAGCGGGGGGGGTACAATGAGCAGTTCTTC. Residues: CASSRLTERGGYNEQFF.

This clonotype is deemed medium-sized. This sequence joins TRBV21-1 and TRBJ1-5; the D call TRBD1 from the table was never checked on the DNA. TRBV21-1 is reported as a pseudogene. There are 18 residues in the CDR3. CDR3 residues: CASSSPGTGVRSNQPQHF. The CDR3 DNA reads TGTGCCAGCAGCTCCCCGGGGACAGGGGTCAGGAGCAATCAGCCCCAGCATTTT.

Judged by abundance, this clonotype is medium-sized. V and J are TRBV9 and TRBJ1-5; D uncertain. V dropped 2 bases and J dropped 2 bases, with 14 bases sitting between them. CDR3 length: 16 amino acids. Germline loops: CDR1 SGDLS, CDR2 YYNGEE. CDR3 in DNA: TGTGCCAGCAGCGTTGGGGTAGGCCAGGGCAATCAGCCCCAGCATTTT. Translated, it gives CASSVGVGQGNQPQHF.

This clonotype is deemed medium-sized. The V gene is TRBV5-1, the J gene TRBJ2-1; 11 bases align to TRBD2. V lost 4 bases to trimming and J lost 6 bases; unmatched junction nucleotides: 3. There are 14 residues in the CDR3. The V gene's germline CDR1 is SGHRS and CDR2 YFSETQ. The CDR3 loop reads CASSPGLAGNEQFF. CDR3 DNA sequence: TGCGCCAGCAGCCCCGGACTAGCGGGCAATGAGCAGTTCTTC.

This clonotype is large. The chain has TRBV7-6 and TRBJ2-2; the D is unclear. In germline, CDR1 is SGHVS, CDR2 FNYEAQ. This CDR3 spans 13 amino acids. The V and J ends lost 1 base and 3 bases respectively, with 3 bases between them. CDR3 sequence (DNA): TGTGCCAGCAGCTTAGTGGACACCGGGGAGCTGTTTTTT. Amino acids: CASSLVDTGELFF.